The 25 T cell receptor beta chains below were found in one sample sequenced in a study of shared clonotypes between healthy human individuals. TCRdb's copy holds only in-frame clones and misses some; the assay was immunoSEQ multiplex PCR. The table records a few million clones, about 93% of them present only once. CD45RO-negative, CCR7-selected cells formed the naive CD8 fraction, which excluded terminally differentiated effector memory CD45RA+ cells. The sample comprised naive CD8+ T cells from PBMCs. The receptors stem from a man aged 18-30 years in good health. Some clones in this sample may be carry-over from other donors' samples.

The gene calls are TRBV27 and TRBJ2-4; D remains unclear. Per the germline V gene, CDR1 is MNHEY and CDR2 is SMNVEV (reference sequence). V lost 7 bases and J lost 7, with 14 bases in between. This CDR3 comprises 13 residues. The CDR3 coding sequence is TGTGCCAGCAACTCTAGGAGAGATAACATTCAGTACTTC. Translated: CASNSRRDNIQYF.

This chain connects TRBV28 to TRBJ1-1, with unresolved D. Deletions cut 2 bases from V and 1 base from J, with 11 bases between. The CDR3 runs to 15 residues. CDR1 and CDR2 from the germline V gene are MDHEN and SYDVKM. The CDR3 sequence: CASSLVSSKNTEAFF. The CDR3 coding sequence is TGTGCCAGCAGTTTAGTGTCATCTAAGAACACTGAAGCTTTCTTT.

Of note for this clone: This specimen includes other DNA sequences encoding the same CDR3. This rearrangement joins TRBV9 to TRBJ2-2; D is ambiguous. With 2 bases removed from V and 2 bases from J, the gap between germline ends came to 4 bases. The germline gives CDR1 SGDLS, CDR2 YYNGEE. This CDR3 is 13 amino acids long. The CDR3 coding sequence is TGTGCCAGCAGCGTTACCAACACCGGGGAGCTGTTTTTT. It encodes CASSVTNTGELFF.

This sequence joins TRBV10-3 and TRBJ1-2; D uncertain. V was cut by 7 bases and J by 8 bases, with 14 bases left in between. The germline CDR1 and CDR2 sequences are ENHRY and SYGVKD. The CDR3 length is 12 residues. CDR3 bases: TGTGCCATCACCGAGGGTGGACTCGGCTACACCTTC. As protein: CAITEGGLGYTF.

The genes are TRBV6-1 and TRBJ2-3; tentatively, D is TRBD2 (5 bases). V was pared by 0 bases and J by 1 base, with 11 bases between. CDR3 length: 16 residues. Germline CDR1 reads MNHNS; CDR2 reads SASEGT. CDR3 amino acids: CASSEADLRGTDTQYF. The CDR3 DNA reads TGTGCCAGCAGTGAAGCTGACTTGAGGGGCACAGATACGCAGTATTTT.

CDR3 loop: CASSLMGELSYEQYF. In DNA, the CDR3 is TGTGCCAGCAGCTTAATGGGGGAGCTCTCCTACGAGCAGTACTTC. V and J are TRBV13 and TRBJ2-7; D possibly uses TRBD1 or TRBD2 (5 bases each). This CDR3 has 15 residues. Per germline, CDR1 PRHDT and CDR2 FYEKMQ (reference sequence). Trimming removed 2 bases from V and 0 bases from J, with 11 bases in between.

The chain employs TRBV5-1 and TRBJ2-5, with 7 bases fitting TRBD1. The closer fit of TRBJ2-7 to the DNA end suggests the J call may be wrong. The CDR3 is 15 amino acids. Germline lookup yields CDR1 SGHRS and CDR2 YFSETQ. CDR3 DNA sequence: TGCGCCAGCAGCTTGACACAGGGGTTCGACTACGAGCAGTACTTC. The encoded protein is CASSLTQGFDYEQYF.

The sample holds one count of this clone. The sample has other DNA sequences that encode this CDR3 too. The chain combines TRBV20-1 with TRBJ2-7, with no clear D. V was trimmed by 3 bases and J by 3 bases, leaving 6 bases between them. CDR1 and CDR2 (germline): DFQATT, SNEGSKA (reference sequence). The CDR3 has 11 residues. This chain's CDR3 is CSARVGYEQYF. In DNA form, the CDR3 reads TGCAGTGCTAGGGTCGGCTACGAGCAGTACTTC.

This sequence joins TRBV13 and TRBJ2-6, with 7 bases identical to TRBD2. Unmatched junction bases numbered 15, after V lost 5 bases and J lost 2 bases. The length of the CDR3 is 19 residues. Per the germline V gene, CDR1 is PRHDT and CDR2 is FYEKMQ (reference sequence). The CDR3 coding sequence is TGTGCCAGCAGCCTGGGGTCCGGCGGGAGTCGAGCTGGGGCCAACGTCCTGACTTTC. It is translated as CASSLGSGGSRAGANVLTF.

The V call is TRBV6-5, the J call TRBJ2-7; possible D gene TRBD1, 6 bases. The CDR3 totals 14 residues. Germline loops: CDR1 MNHEY, CDR2 SVGAGI. V lost 2 bases to trimming and J lost 2 bases, with 10 bases between them. DNA of the CDR3: TGTGCCAGCAGTTACACGGACAGTACCTACGAGCAGTACTTC. It yields the protein CASSYTDSTYEQYF.

The chain joins TRBV28 to TRBJ2-2; D is ambiguous. Between the trimmed V and J ends, which lost 4 bases and 2 bases, there was a span of 8 bases. The CDR3 runs 14 residues. Looked up from germline, CDR1 is MDHEN and CDR2 is SYDVKM. The CDR3 DNA reads TGTGCCAGCAGTTCGACCCTAAACACCGGGGAGCTGTTTTTT. Translation gives CASSSTLNTGELFF.

In its sample, this clone was seen once. The chain links TRBV11-2 to TRBJ2-5, with D unclear. Germline loops: CDR1 SGHAT, CDR2 FQNNGV. Trimming stripped 1 base from V and 5 bases from J, with 11 bases between. The CDR3 covers 14 residues. The CDR3 here is CASSLVASAETQYF. The CDR3 nucleotides are TGTGCCAGCAGCTTAGTGGCCAGCGCGGAGACCCAGTACTTC.

This chain connects TRBV28 to TRBJ1-2; TRBD1 is a possible D gene (6 bases). Trimming pared 6 bases from V and 1 base from J, leaving 18 bases between. The CDR3 length is 16 residues. The germline CDR1 and CDR2 sequences are MDHEN and SYDVKM. The CDR3 here is CASSPTRGGGNYGYTF. The CDR3 nucleotides read TGTGCCAGCAGCCCTACTAGGGGGGGTGGTAACTATGGCTACACCTTC.

V gene TRBV27 combines with J gene TRBJ1-5, with D perhaps matching TRBD1 (6 bases). Germline CDR1 reads MNHEY; CDR2 reads SMNVEV (reference sequence). The V gene lost 4 bases and the J gene lost 3 bases, with 13 bases spanning the gap. The length of the CDR3 is 15 residues. The CDR3 bases are TGTGCCAGCAGTTCCGGACAGTCTTACAATCAGCCCCAGCATTTT. This translates into CASSSGQSYNQPQHF.

The genes are TRBV2 and TRBJ2-7, with 7 bases aligning to TRBD2. Germline CDR1 reads SNHLY; CDR2 reads FYNNEI. Trimming at V came to 6 bases and at J to 0 bases, leaving 8 bases not matched to a gene. This CDR3 contains 15 residues. CDR3 nucleotides: TGTGCCAGCAGGACGAGACAGCGGGACTCCTACGAGCAGTACTTC. It codes for CASRTRQRDSYEQYF.

V and J are TRBV4-2 and TRBJ2-5; 16 positions agree with TRBD2. The CDR3 totals 20 residues. After removal of 0 bases from V and 5 bases from J, the junction contained 12 bases not matched to a gene. CDR1 and CDR2 (germline): LGHNA, YNFKEQ. CDR3 in DNA: TGTGCCAGCAGCCAAGATCTCGGGACTAGCGGGAGGGCTATCTGGGAGACCCAGTACTTC. Its protein product is CASSQDLGTSGRAIWETQYF.

V and J are TRBV27 and TRBJ2-1, with D tentatively TRBD2 (6 bases). The germline V gene has CDR1 MNHEY and CDR2 SMNVEV (reference sequence). The CDR3 spans 14 residues. The V gene lost 8 bases and the J gene lost 10 bases, with 21 bases spanning the gap. The CDR3 protein is CASGGGTAVGEQFF. The CDR3 nucleotides are TGTGCCAGCGGAGGTGGGACTGCCGTCGGGGAGCAGTTCTTC.

J is TRBJ2-1 and V is TRBV9; 8 bases are shared with TRBD1. Germline loops: CDR1 SGDLS, CDR2 YYNGEE. The CDR3 length is 14 residues. Trimming removed 1 base from V and 5 bases from J; junction bases left unmatched: 2. CDR3 nucleotide sequence: TGTGCCAGCAGCGTATGGGGACAGGACAATGAGCAGTTCTTC. Protein product: CASSVWGQDNEQFF.

In its sample, this clone was seen a few times. The rearrangement joins TRBV18 to TRBJ1-2; 8 bases align to TRBD1. CDR3 length equals 15 residues. Germline CDR1 KGHSH, CDR2 LQKENI. J gave up 4 bases and V 0 bases, and 4 bases lay outside the gene matches. The CDR3 loop reads CASSPPDRAIYGYTF. The CDR3 coding sequence is TGTGCCAGCTCACCACCGGACAGGGCGATCTATGGCTACACCTTC.

V gene TRBV18 combines with J gene TRBJ1-3, with 9 bases that match TRBD1. Germline-derived CDR1 and CDR2 are KGHSH and LQKENI. This CDR3 has 17 amino acids. After removal of 3 bases from V and 3 bases from J, the junction contained 9 bases not matched to a gene. The CDR3 nucleotides read TGTGCCAGCTCACCTCCCCAACAGGGGGCTTTTGGAAACACCATATATTTT. Amino acids: CASSPPQQGAFGNTIYF.

This chain uses TRBV19 with TRBJ2-3; TRBD1 or TRBD2 may be the D gene (5 bases each). Germline CDR1 is LNHDA and CDR2 is SQIVND (reference sequence). V was trimmed by 1 base and J by 0 bases, leaving 11 bases between them. The CDR3 extends over 16 amino acids. The DNA for the CDR3 is TGTGCCAGTAGTATAGGCGCCAGGGAGAGCACAGATACGCAGTATTTT. It is translated as CASSIGARESTDTQYF.

The chain is built from TRBV7-8 and TRBJ2-5, with 7 bases fitting TRBD2. The CDR3 totals 15 residues. Looked up from germline, CDR1 is SGHVS and CDR2 is FQNEAQ. V lost 1 base, J lost 5 bases, and 7 bases stayed unmatched. The CDR3: CASSLGAGVRETQYF. As DNA, the CDR3 is TGTGCCAGCAGCTTAGGGGCGGGAGTAAGGGAGACCCAGTACTTC.

The rearrangement joins TRBV27 to TRBJ2-1; D is possibly TRBD2 (5 bases). Germline V gives CDR1 MNHEY, CDR2 SMNVEV (reference sequence). The V gene lost 2 bases and the J gene lost 4 bases, with 12 bases spanning the gap. The CDR3 extends over 15 amino acids. In DNA, the CDR3 is TGTGCCAGCAGTTTAGTCGGGGTCTTTTACAATGAGCAGTTCTTC. It translates to CASSLVGVFYNEQFF.

The chain links TRBV11-2 to TRBJ2-1; 9 bases line up with TRBD2. The CDR3 is 17 residues long. Germline V lookup: CDR1 SGHAT, CDR2 FQNNGV. The trim removed 1 base at V and 2 bases at J, leaving 6 bases unmatched. The CDR3 spells CASSLGLAVQTYNEQFF. For the CDR3, the DNA is TGTGCCAGCAGCTTAGGACTAGCGGTCCAAACCTACAATGAGCAGTTCTTC.

This clone was detected once. V usage is TRBV11-2 and J usage is TRBJ2-1, with 14 bases lining up with TRBD2. The CDR3 runs 15 residues. V shed 3 bases, J shed 7 bases, and the junction held 2 bases outside the gene matches. From germline, CDR1 is SGHAT and CDR2 FQNNGV. The CDR3, as DNA: TGTGCCAGCAGCTTGACTAGCGGGAGGGCGAATGAGCAGTTCTTC. It yields the protein CASSLTSGRANEQFF.